These 12 T cell receptor beta chains came from one sample sequenced in a study of blood T cell repertoires in COVID-19. Profiled with immunoSEQ multiplex PCR; TCRdb holds only in-frame clones, not every one. The table records approximately 160,000 clones, 90% of them present only once. Sequences were obtained from peripheral blood. Every receptor here comes from a man aged 50 or older with acute or convalescent COVID-19.

The chain couples TRBV10-2 to TRBJ2-7; a possible D gene is TRBD1 (5 bases). The CDR3 is 14 residues long. With 6 bases removed from V and 0 bases from J, the gap between germline ends came to 12 bases. CDR1 WSHSY and CDR2 SAAADI come from the germline V gene. CDR3 sequence: CASRADRSSYEQYF. The CDR3 DNA reads TGCGCCAGCAGGGCCGACAGATCCTCCTACGAGCAGTACTTC.

This chain links TRBV2 with TRBJ1-2; D possibly corresponds to TRBD1 (5 bases). The V gene lost 8 bases and the J gene lost 8 bases, with 21 bases spanning the gap. This CDR3 has 14 amino acids. Germline CDR1 and CDR2: SNHLY and FYNNEI. The CDR3 here is CASVQESMISGYTF. CDR3 in DNA: TGTGCCAGCGTACAGGAATCTATGATTTCGGGCTACACCTTC.

The chain uses TRBV19 and TRBJ1-1, with 7 bases aligning to TRBD1. J was trimmed by 1 base and V by 6 bases; bases with no gene match: 11. The CDR3 runs to 16 residues. Germline loops: CDR1 LNHDA, CDR2 SQIVND (reference sequence). The DNA of the CDR3 is TGTGCCAGTAGAGGTTGGGACAGAAGTCGGAACACTGAAGCTTTCTTT. Translation gives CASRGWDRSRNTEAFF.

The J gene is TRBJ1-6, the V gene TRBV19; weak D call: TRBD1 (5 bases). In germline, CDR1 is LNHDA, CDR2 SQIVND (reference sequence). The CDR3 contains 16 residues. Trimming shortened V by 3 bases and J by 6 bases, and 15 bases separated the two germline ends. The DNA for the CDR3 is TGTGCCAGTAGTATTGGGGGGAATACTATTAATTCACCCCTCCACTTT. This encodes CASSIGGNTINSPLHF.

This chain links TRBV15 with TRBJ2-1; weak D call: TRBD2 (5 bases). Germline CDR1 is LNHNV and CDR2 is YYDKDF (reference sequence). The CDR3 covers 11 residues. V lost 5 bases to trimming and J lost 10 bases, with 9 bases between them. This chain's CDR3 is CATSVAYEQFF. CDR3 DNA sequence: TGTGCCACCAGCGTAGCGTACGAGCAGTTCTTC.

The chain carries TRBV28 and TRBJ1-5; a possible D gene is TRBD1 (5 bases). V lost 3 bases, J lost 4 bases, and 13 bases lay in between. The CDR3 runs to 15 residues. In germline, CDR1 is MDHEN, CDR2 SYDVKM. CDR3 region: CASSLGGVGNQPQHF. CDR3 nucleotides: TGTGCCAGCAGTTTGGGGGGGGTTGGGAATCAGCCCCAGCATTTT.

The chain couples TRBV6-1 to TRBJ2-6, with TRBD1 matching over 8 bases. The length of the CDR3 is 16 residues. The germline V gene has CDR1 MNHNS and CDR2 SASEGT. V was clipped by 3 bases and J by 4 bases; unmatched bases: 5. CDR3 nucleotides: TGTGCCAGCAGTGATCTGGACAGGGTAGGGGCCAACGTCCTGACTTTC. Its translation is CASSDLDRVGANVLTF.

V and J are TRBV5-4 and TRBJ1-1; D may be TRBD1 (6 bases). Looked up from germline, CDR1 is SGHNT and CDR2 is YYREEE (reference sequence). The V end lost 3 bases, the J end lost 1 base, and 13 bases lay between the germline ends. This CDR3 has 15 amino acids. The CDR3 sequence: CASSSYRVANTEAFF. In DNA, the CDR3 is TGTGCCAGCAGCTCCTACAGGGTGGCGAACACTGAAGCTTTCTTT.

The V and J genes are TRBV7-7 and TRBJ2-3; 7 positions match TRBD1. The CDR3 has 13 residues. Trimming cost V 10 bases and J 4 bases; bases outside gene matches: 8. The germline gives CDR1 SSHAT, CDR2 FNYEAQ (reference sequence). The CDR3 sequence: CATGSTGADTQYF. The CDR3 nucleotides are TGTGCCACAGGTTCCACAGGGGCAGATACGCAGTATTTT.

The chain employs TRBV24-1 and TRBJ2-5, with 11 bases that match TRBD2. CDR1 is KGHDR and CDR2 is SFDVKD in the germline V gene. J lost 1 base, V lost 6 bases, and 9 bases had no gene match. CDR3 size: 17 residues. This chain's CDR3 is CATSKLAGGGAQETQYF. DNA of the CDR3: TGTGCCACCAGTAAGCTAGCGGGAGGCGGGGCCCAAGAGACCCAGTACTTC.

This clone was detected only once. The chain joins TRBV30 to TRBJ1-1; D remains unclear. CDR1 is GTSNPN, CDR2 SVGIG, per germline (reference sequence). CDR3 length: 13 residues. The germline V and J ends were trimmed by 1 base and 1 base, with 7 bases remaining between them. The CDR3 here is CAWSGEKNTEAFF. The CDR3 DNA reads as TGTGCCTGGAGTGGGGAGAAGAACACTGAAGCTTTCTTT.

This chain links TRBV19 with TRBJ1-5, with 7 positions matching TRBD1. CDR3 size: 16 residues. J gave up 5 bases and V 1 base, and 8 bases lay outside the gene matches. Germline V CDR1 and CDR2: LNHDA, SQIVND (reference sequence). The CDR3, as DNA: TGTGCCAGTAGTATAGTAACCGGGACAGTGCATCAGCCCCAGCATTTT. As protein: CASSIVTGTVHQPQHF.